The next 13 T cell receptor beta chains were all read from a single sample in a study of OX40 agonist ivuxolimab in advanced cancers. Method: immunoSEQ multiplex PCR; TCRdb's copy keeps in-frame clones and lacks some. The sample contains some 51,000 clones, approximately 86% of which appear only once. The source was CD4+ or CD8+ T cells sorted from blood, collected in a trial of the OX40 agonist ivuxolimab. All receptors derive from an adult with an advanced solid tumor such as melanoma, head and neck, liver or kidney cancer.

The rearrangement joins TRBV18 to TRBJ2-1, with D uncertain. The CDR3 extends over 13 amino acids. Germline CDR1 and CDR2: KGHSH and LQKENI. Trimming removed 3 bases at V and 7 bases at J, with 10 bases between. CDR3 bases: TGTGCCAGCTCACCGCAAAGTGAAAATGAGCAGTTCTTC. Its protein is CASSPQSENEQFF.

The chain uses TRBV15 and TRBJ2-3; no firm D call. CDR3 length equals 17 residues. V lost 1 base and J lost 1, with 15 bases in between. Germline CDR1 LNHNV, CDR2 YYDKDF (reference sequence). The CDR3 DNA sequence: TGTGCCACCAGCAGAGTGCGGAGCAACTCGCGCACAGATACGCAGTATTTT. Its protein product is CATSRVRSNSRTDTQYF.

The V call is TRBV29-1, the J call TRBJ1-5, with D maybe TRBD1 (5 bases). CDR1 SQVTM and CDR2 ANQGSEA come from the germline V gene. Trimming pared 4 bases from V and 4 bases from J, leaving 14 bases between. The CDR3 is 14 amino acids. In DNA, the CDR3 is TGCAGCGTTGGAGGCTCCCAGGGAAATCAGCCCCAGCATTTT. It codes for CSVGGSQGNQPQHF.

The rearrangement uses TRBV5-4 and TRBJ1-6; D possibly corresponds to TRBD1 (5 bases). The CDR3 totals 14 residues. V was pared by 7 bases and J by 7 bases, with 15 bases between. The V gene's germline CDR1 is SGHNT and CDR2 YYREEE (reference sequence). CDR3 loop: CASSRGGLNSPLHF. The DNA of the CDR3 is TGTGCCAGCTCCCGGGGCGGATTGAATTCACCCCTCCACTTT.

The genes are TRBV15 and TRBJ2-7; no firm D call. Trimming pared 8 bases from V and 1 base from J, leaving 15 bases between. The CDR3 spans 14 residues. Germline lookup yields CDR1 LNHNV and CDR2 YYDKDF (reference sequence). The CDR3 DNA is TGTGCCACCGCGGAGTCTTGGGGATCCTACGAGCAGTACTTC. It translates to CATAESWGSYEQYF.

The count of this clone is one. The chain couples TRBV30 to TRBJ2-5, with D possibly being TRBD1 (5 bases). The end of the DNA fits TRBJ2-7 better, so the J call may be wrong. The CDR3 runs 13 residues. Germline assignment: CDR1 GTSNPN and CDR2 SVGIG (reference sequence). The CDR3 protein is CAWSVRTTDEQYF. CDR3 sequence (DNA): TGTGCCTGGAGTGTTAGGACAACCGACGAGCAGTACTTC.

The V call is TRBV19, the J call TRBJ2-4; 9 positions agree with TRBD2. The CDR3 has 17 residues. Germline lookup yields CDR1 LNHDA and CDR2 SQIVND (reference sequence). The trim removed 7 bases at V and 0 bases at J, leaving 10 bases unmatched. DNA for the CDR3: TGTGCCAGTACTGCGGGAGGGCCGATGCGAGCCAAAAACATTCAGTACTTC. It specifies CASTAGGPMRAKNIQYF.

The chain has TRBV6-6 and TRBJ2-2; TRBD1 agrees at 9 bases. This CDR3 comprises 14 residues. In germline, CDR1 is MNHNY, CDR2 SVGAGI (reference sequence). V lost 7 bases to trimming and J lost 3 bases; unmatched junction nucleotides: 3. For the CDR3, the DNA is TGTGCCAGCATTTGGACAGGGGACACCGGGGAGCTGTTTTTT. It yields the protein CASIWTGDTGELFF.

This clone was counted once. The chain carries TRBV28 and TRBJ2-3; no clear D. This CDR3 has 16 residues. Trimming cost V 2 bases and J 2 bases, with 14 bases left between them. CDR1 is MDHEN, CDR2 SYDVKM, per germline. CDR3 in amino acids: CASSLVWTADTDTQYF. The CDR3 DNA follows: TGTGCCAGCAGTTTAGTTTGGACCGCCGACACAGATACGCAGTATTTT.

The chain has TRBV4-1 and TRBJ2-3, with 7 bases matching TRBD2. The V gene end was trimmed by 1 base and the J gene end by 9 bases; junction bases not matched to a gene: 1. CDR1 and CDR2 (germline): MGHRA, YSYEKL. The CDR3 loop spans 12 amino acids. The CDR3 loop reads CASSQGLATQYF. CDR3 nucleotide sequence: TGCGCCAGCAGCCAAGGACTAGCAACGCAGTATTTT.

The CDR3 is CASSTSGFRAENIQYF. As DNA, the CDR3 is TGTGCCAGCAGTACCTCGGGGTTCAGGGCTGAAAACATTCAGTACTTC. The chain combines TRBV28 with TRBJ2-4, with D perhaps being TRBD1 or TRBD2 (5 bases each). The CDR3 contains 16 residues. Germline V gives CDR1 MDHEN, CDR2 SYDVKM. Trimming took off 5 bases at V and 5 bases at J, with 19 bases between the two ends.

This clone was seen once. The J gene is TRBJ2-2, the V gene TRBV14; D unresolved. V was clipped by 3 bases and J by 2 bases, with 4 bases between them. This CDR3 has 13 amino acids. Germline lookup yields CDR1 SGHDN and CDR2 FVKESK. CDR3 DNA sequence: TGTGCCAGCAGCCAGGGTAACACCGGGGAGCTGTTTTTT. Translation gives CASSQGNTGELFF.

The rearrangement joins TRBV27 to TRBJ1-2; possibly TRBD1 for D (5 bases). The ends were cut back, 6 bases at V and 1 base at J, with 18 bases in the middle. CDR3 size: 16 residues. Germline V gene lookup returns CDR1 MNHEY and CDR2 SMNVEV (reference sequence). The chain's CDR3 is CASRPIDRLYNYGYTF. In DNA, the CDR3 is TGTGCCAGCAGACCGATCGACAGACTTTATAACTATGGCTACACCTTC.